One T cell receptor (beta chain) is described in this entry. The specificity of this receptor is unknown. No qualities accompany the bases; no much larger clone lies one base away. This specimen belongs to a study of T cell changes during pregnancy in multiple sclerosis (dated by TCRdb to the late 2010s). For context, the study as a whole: The study looked at changes in the T cell repertoire across pregnancy in women with multiple sclerosis.

Preparation of the library involved the immunoSEQ multiplex PCR assay. This is the immuneACCESS table as TCRdb keeps it, with only in-frame sequences that have V and J called. A part of the clones is gone; compared with another copy, unresolved V genes explain less than half, and the rest is unexplained. This sample is represented by about 62,000 clones; approximately 95% of them were singletons. The ten top clones hold roughly 3% of the sample. As encoded in the germline V gene, CDR1 is LGHNA while CDR2 is YSLEER. Inclusive of the bounding cysteine and phenylalanine, the CDR3 is 15 residues long. Of the read, only the CDR3 DNA is kept; its 45 bases are in frame from base 1. V sheds 0 bases and J sheds 1 base, leaving 7 bases between their ends.

The receptor was derived from a female donor with multiple sclerosis, enrolled in a pregnancy study. The rearranged chain carries TRBV4-3 and TRBJ2-1; the D segment could be TRBD2, given 5 matching bases. The specimen was CD8+ T cells from peripheral blood mononuclear cells, collected in the second trimester of pregnancy. The DNA sequence is as follows: TGCGCCAGCAGCCAAGATACGGGGTCCTACAATGAGCAGTTCTTC. Its translation reads: CASSQDTGSYNEQFF.